The clone carrying this TCR beta chain appeared a few times. Its target is not known. This specimen belongs to a study of OX40 agonist ivuxolimab in advanced cancers. Study observations and caveats: Among T cells, CD8+ cells averaged more expanded clones than CD4+ cells. CD4+ and CD8+ blood T cells expanded clonally by week 6 at 0.1 to 3.0 mg/kg.

Sequencing was performed with immunoSEQ multiplex PCR; in TCRdb, only in-frame clones are kept and a portion is missing. The sample lists about 61,000 clones, approximately 90% seen once, with approximately 1.8% in the top ten. Individuals having autoimmune disease history or systemic immunosuppression were not enrolled. This CDR3 has 16 residues. J gave up 5 bases and V 4 bases, and 5 bases lay outside the gene matches. The germline gives CDR1 SGHAT, CDR2 FQNNGV. The origin of this receptor is an adult with an advanced solid tumor such as melanoma, head and neck, liver or kidney cancer. The source material was CD4+ or CD8+ T cells sorted from blood, sampled in a trial of the OX40 agonist ivuxolimab. The V and J genes are TRBV11-2 and TRBJ2-2, with 12 bases aligning to TRBD2. DNA for the CDR3: TGTGCCAGCAGCTACCCTAGCGGGGGGGCGACCGGGGAGCTGTTTTTT. It translates to CASSYPSGGATGELFF.